This T cell receptor beta chain was profiled in a study of blood T cells in healthy people across ages. The authors extracted at least 5 micrograms of total RNA per sample. Next came a second PCR, run for about 6 to 12 cycles, which used a sample-barcoded 5' primer along with a J-beta primer mix. TCRdb analysed the 5' RACE reads with MiXCR anew, one entry per CDR3 protein. The repertoire holds approximately 780,000 distinct CDR3 sequences, with under 30% as singletons. V lost 5 bases and J lost 6; bases outside the gene matches: 8. Germline V gene data show CDR1 as MNHEY and CDR2 as SVGAGI. This CDR3 region has 15 residues. These data were likewise used in another study, on T cells of mothers and their children.

Sequencing input: blood. This TCR derives from a boy aged 5-17 years in good health. The chain is built from TRBV6-5 and TRBJ2-3; 10 bases are shared with TRBD1. The CDR3 nucleotides are TGTGCCAGCAGTGACCGGGACAGGGGTATGGATACGCAGTATTTT. Translated, it gives CASSDRDRGMDTQYF.